This entry lists 19 T cell receptor beta chains sequenced from one sample in a study of blood T cell repertoires in COVID-19. Only in-frame clones appear in the TCRdb table, and some are missing; sequencing was by immunoSEQ multiplex PCR. Of fewer than 75,000 clones in the sample, approximately 79% are singletons; the top ten hold 6.3%. The sample comprised peripheral blood. These receptors were taken from a woman aged 60-75 years with acute or convalescent COVID-19.

The chain carries TRBV7-9 and TRBJ1-1; TRBD1 agrees at 7 bases. The CDR3 is 16 amino acids. Germline CDR1 is SEHNR and CDR2 is FQNEAQ (reference sequence). V was pared by 1 base and J by 0 bases, with 5 bases of the junction left unmatched. This CDR3 is CASSLEVGGVNTEAFF. In DNA, the CDR3 is TGTGCCAGCAGCTTAGAGGTAGGGGGCGTGAACACTGAAGCTTTCTTT.

V and J are TRBV6-2 or TRBV6-3 and TRBJ1-1; D is undetermined. The CDR3 length is 13 residues. V was shortened by 4 bases and J by 1 base, with 7 bases between the two germline ends. Germline-derived CDR1 and CDR2 are MNHEY and SVGEGT. CDR3 nucleotide sequence: TGTGCCAGCAGTTTCGGGGAGAACACTGAAGCTTTCTTT. Translation gives CASSFGENTEAFF.

This clone was picked up a small number of times. The genes are TRBV28 and TRBJ1-1, with D possibly TRBD1 on 6 matching bases. V lost 7 bases, J lost 10 bases, and 19 bases lay in between. The CDR3 extends over 13 amino acids. Germline loops: CDR1 MDHEN, CDR2 SYDVKM. CDR3: CASTSGALRRAFF. CDR3 nucleotide sequence: TGTGCCAGCACCTCAGGGGCTTTAAGGAGAGCTTTCTTT.

The chain links TRBV19 to TRBJ2-3, with TRBD2 matching 10 bases. CDR3 length equals 15 residues. The germline gives CDR1 LNHDA, CDR2 SQIVND (reference sequence). V was pared by 6 bases and J by 5 bases, with 8 bases of the junction left unmatched. This chain's CDR3 is CASRLSGGAGDTQYF. DNA of the CDR3: TGTGCCAGTAGGCTGAGCGGGGGGGCTGGAGATACGCAGTATTTT.

This clone was observed once. This chain uses TRBV5-1 with TRBJ2-3; tentative D call: TRBD2 (6 bases). There are 16 residues in the CDR3. Trimming cost V 6 bases and J 2 bases, with 19 bases left between them. Germline CDR1 is SGHRS and CDR2 is YFSETQ. CDR3 residues: CASMETLAAITDTQYF. CDR3 sequence (DNA): TGCGCCAGCATGGAGACACTAGCAGCTATCACAGATACGCAGTATTTT.

This chain links TRBV12-5 with TRBJ1-2; 9 bases align to TRBD1. Trimming removed 5 bases from V and 2 bases from J; junction bases left unmatched: 0. The length of the CDR3 is 13 residues. CDR1 and CDR2 (germline): LGHNT, FRNRAP. The CDR3 reads CASGGTGNYGYTF. The CDR3 bases are TGTGCTAGTGGTGGGACAGGGAACTATGGCTACACCTTC.

The V and J genes are TRBV5-1 and TRBJ2-2, with 9 positions matching TRBD1. Trimming removed 4 bases from V and 7 bases from J; junction bases left unmatched: 5. Germline values: CDR1 SGHRS, CDR2 YFSETQ. This CDR3 spans 14 amino acids. The CDR3 loop is CASSVGQGSGELFF. CDR3 nucleotide sequence: TGCGCCAGCAGCGTAGGACAGGGGAGCGGGGAGCTGTTTTTT.

This rearrangement joins TRBV6-5 to TRBJ1-2; 7 nucleotides agree with TRBD1. CDR1 MNHEY and CDR2 SVGAGI come from the germline V gene. V was pared by 4 bases and J by 8 bases, with 7 bases of the junction left unmatched. The CDR3 extends over 13 amino acids. The CDR3 here is CASSSNRGGGYTF. In DNA, the CDR3 is TGTGCCAGCAGTTCCAACAGGGGAGGAGGCTACACCTTC.

The CDR3 sequence is CASSLGSGAFF. The CDR3 nucleotides are TGTGCCAGCAGCTTAGGTTCGGGAGCTTTCTTT. The V and J genes are TRBV5-6 and TRBJ1-1; D remains ambiguous. The CDR3 is 11 residues long. Germline V gives CDR1 SGHDT, CDR2 YYEEEE. The V end lost 2 bases, the J end lost 10 bases, and 9 bases lay between the germline ends.

The chain is built from TRBV6-5 and TRBJ2-7, with TRBD2 identical over 7 bases. Germline V gene data show CDR1 as MNHEY and CDR2 as SVGAGI. This CDR3 is 13 amino acids long. V was clipped by 8 bases and J by 1 base; unmatched bases: 5. CDR3 in amino acids: CASGGVLSYEQYF. The CDR3 DNA sequence: TGTGCCAGCGGGGGGGTATTATCCTACGAGCAGTACTTC.

Written as DNA, the CDR3 is TGCGCCAGCAGCTCCTTTGGACAGGCGTACCAAGAGACCCAGTACTTC. Amino acid sequence: CASSSFGQAYQETQYF. The V and J genes are TRBV5-1 and TRBJ2-5, with TRBD1 matching 7 bases. The CDR3 length is 16 residues. V lost 3 bases, J lost 0 bases, and 8 bases stayed unmatched. Germline CDR1 and CDR2: SGHRS and YFSETQ. The full variable domain, completed using reference TRBV5-1 and TRBJ2-5, is KAGVTQTPRYLIKTRGQQVTLSCSPISGHRSVSWYQQTPGQGLQFLFEYFSETQRNKGNFPGRFSGRQFSNSRSEMNVSTLELGDSALYLCASSSFGQAYQETQYFGPGTRLLVL.

The chain has TRBV2 and TRBJ2-5; D perhaps matches TRBD2 (7 bases). From germline, CDR1 is SNHLY and CDR2 FYNNEI. There are 13 residues in the CDR3. The germline V and J ends were trimmed by 8 bases and 1 base, with 11 bases remaining between them. The CDR3 loop reads CASQGRGQETQYF. The CDR3 bases are TGTGCCAGCCAGGGGAGGGGCCAAGAGACCCAGTACTTC.

The chain links TRBV18 to TRBJ2-7; 7 bases fit TRBD1. Per germline, CDR1 KGHSH and CDR2 LQKENI. The CDR3 runs to 13 residues. The J segment lost 5 bases and the V segment lost 2 bases, leaving 3 bases of the junction unmatched. The CDR3 sequence is CASSPGTEDEQYF. Written as DNA, the CDR3 is TGTGCCAGCTCACCAGGGACAGAGGACGAGCAGTACTTC.

This chain joins TRBV6-5 and TRBJ2-7; TRBD1 agrees at 9 bases. V dropped 5 bases and J dropped 5; count of bases not matched to a gene: 7. The germline V gene encodes CDR1 MNHEY and CDR2 SVGAGI. The CDR3 length is 14 residues. The CDR3 reads CASSTRDRDHEQYF. The CDR3, as DNA: TGTGCCAGCAGTACCCGGGACAGGGACCACGAGCAGTACTTC.

This chain joins TRBV5-1 and TRBJ2-1; D may be TRBD1 (5 bases). Trimming took off 0 bases at V and 4 bases at J, with 11 bases between the two ends. The CDR3 runs to 15 residues. CDR1 and CDR2 from the germline V gene are SGHRS and YFSETQ. CDR3 residues: CASSLAVQVYNEQFF. DNA of the CDR3: TGCGCCAGCAGCTTGGCTGTACAGGTATACAATGAGCAGTTCTTC.

Here the CDR3 reads CASGFGEGSEQYF. DNA of the CDR3: TGTGCTAGTGGCTTTGGTGAGGGATCCGAGCAGTACTTC. The chain has TRBV12-5 and TRBJ2-7; a possible D gene is TRBD2 (5 bases). The germline V and J ends were trimmed by 6 bases and 6 bases, with 15 bases remaining between them. Germline V lookup: CDR1 LGHNT, CDR2 FRNRAP. This CDR3 contains 13 residues.

The chain couples TRBV5-1 to TRBJ1-2; D unclear. The CDR3 contains 14 residues. The V and J ends lost 4 bases and 4 bases respectively, with 14 bases between them. Germline V CDR1 and CDR2: SGHRS, YFSETQ. CDR3 DNA: TGCGCCAGCAGCGACGGGTCGTCAAGCTATGGCTACACCTTC. Its translation is CASSDGSSSYGYTF.

The chain combines TRBV9 with TRBJ2-2, with D maybe TRBD2 (6 bases). V was shortened by 3 bases and J by 0 bases, with 12 bases between the two germline ends. The CDR3 covers 16 residues. CDR1 and CDR2 from the germline V gene are SGDLS and YYNGEE. The CDR3: CASSEEGDSNTGELFF. The CDR3 nucleotides read TGTGCCAGCAGCGAGGAGGGAGATTCGAACACCGGGGAGCTGTTTTTT. The entire variable domain, with the rest obtained from reference TRBV9 and TRBJ2-2, is as follows: DSGVTQTPKHLITATGQRVTLRCSPRSGDLSVYWYQQSLDQGLQFLIQYYNGEERAKGNILERFSAQQFPDLHSELNLSSLELGDSALYFCASSEEGDSNTGELFFGEGSRLTVL.

This chain connects TRBV5-1 to TRBJ1-5, with 7 bases fitting TRBD1. The V segment lost 3 bases and the J segment 7 bases; nucleotides outside the gene matches: 7. This CDR3 region has 14 residues. The germline gives CDR1 SGHRS, CDR2 YFSETQ. As DNA, the CDR3 is TGCGCCAGCAGCTGGGAAGGGGGCGGCCAGCCCCAGCATTTT. Encoded protein: CASSWEGGGQPQHF.